This TCR beta chain originates from a study of T cell responses to AZD1222 COVID-19 vaccine. This clone appeared a single time. Its matching antigen is unknown. Using immunoSEQ multiplex PCR, the repertoire was profiled, and TCRdb retains in-frame clones only, with some absent. The table shows approximately 150,000 clones, with around 94% occurring only once. Germline loops: CDR1 MNHEY, CDR2 SMNVEV (reference sequence). V shed 2 bases and J shed 0 bases, with 10 bases lying between them. This CDR3 spans 15 amino acids. Findings and limits, study-wide: Clonal diversity may have been underestimated in mostly white British donors.

This TCR was recovered from an adult who received the AZD1222 COVID-19 vaccine. Sequenced material: peripheral blood, taken 28 days after the second AZD1222 dose. This chain connects TRBV27 to TRBJ1-2; D is ambiguous. Here the CDR3 DNA reads TGTGCCAGCAGTTTAGAGGGCAGTCCTAACTATGGCTACACCTTC. It is translated as CASSLEGSPNYGYTF.